The 2 T cell receptor beta chains given below trace back to one sample, sequenced in a study of T cell repertoires in cytomegalovirus infection. No antigen has been assigned to these receptors. TCRdb reprocessed the reads via MiXCR and lists one record per CDR3 protein. The sample shows some 560,000 distinct CDR3 sequences, almost 40% of them seen only once. The specimen comprised cultured PBMCs, sampled from culture after CMV antigen stimulation. The source is a human donor in good health (CMV status not recorded). Some clones in this sample may be carry-over from other donors' samples.

This clonotype was seen only a few times. The V and J genes are TRBV7-8 and TRBJ2-1; 11 nucleotides line up with TRBD2. V lost 5 bases and J lost 6; bases outside the gene matches: 12. CDR1 is SGHVS, CDR2 FQNEAQ, per germline. The CDR3 totals 17 residues. CDR3 protein: CASSLPPLAGGANEQFF. CDR3 coding DNA: TGTGCCAGCAGCCTGCCCCCCCTAGCGGGGGGCGCCAATGAGCAGTTCTTC.

This chain joins TRBV18 and TRBJ1-1; 7 nucleotides align to TRBD1. The CDR3 spans 14 residues. Per germline, CDR1 KGHSH and CDR2 LQKENI. V was clipped by 2 bases and J by 5 bases; unmatched bases: 5. In nucleotides, the CDR3 is TGTGCCAGCTCACCAGAGACAGGGTGGACTGAAGCTTTCTTT. Translating gives CASSPETGWTEAFF.